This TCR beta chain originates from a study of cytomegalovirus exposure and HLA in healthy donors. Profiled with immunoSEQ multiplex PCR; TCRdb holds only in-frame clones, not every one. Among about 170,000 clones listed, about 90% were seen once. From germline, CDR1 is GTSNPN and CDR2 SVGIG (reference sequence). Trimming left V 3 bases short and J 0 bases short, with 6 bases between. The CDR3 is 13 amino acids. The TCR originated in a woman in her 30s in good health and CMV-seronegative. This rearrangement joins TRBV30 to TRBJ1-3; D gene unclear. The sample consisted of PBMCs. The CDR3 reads CAWSRASGNTIYF. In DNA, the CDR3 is TGTGCCTGGAGCCGGGCCTCTGGAAACACCATATATTTT. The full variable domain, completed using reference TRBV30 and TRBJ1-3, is SQTIHQWPATLVQPVGSPLSLECTVEGTSNPNLYWYRQAAGRGLQLLFYSVGIGQISSEVPQNLSASRPQDRQFILSSKKLLLSDSGFYLCAWSRASGNTIYFGEGSWLTVV.